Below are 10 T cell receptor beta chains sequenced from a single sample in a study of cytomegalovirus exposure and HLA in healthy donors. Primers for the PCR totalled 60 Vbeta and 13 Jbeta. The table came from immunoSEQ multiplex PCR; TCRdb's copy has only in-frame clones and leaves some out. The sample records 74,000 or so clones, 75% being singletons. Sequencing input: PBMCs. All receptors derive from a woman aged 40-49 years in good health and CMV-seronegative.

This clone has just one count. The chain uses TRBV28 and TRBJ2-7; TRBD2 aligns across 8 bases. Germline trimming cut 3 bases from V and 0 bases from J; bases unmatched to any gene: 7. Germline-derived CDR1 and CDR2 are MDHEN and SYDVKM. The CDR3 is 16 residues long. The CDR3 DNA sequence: TGTGCCAGCAGTTTCTCGCTAGCGGGCCTCTCCTACGAGCAGTACTTC. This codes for CASSFSLAGLSYEQYF.

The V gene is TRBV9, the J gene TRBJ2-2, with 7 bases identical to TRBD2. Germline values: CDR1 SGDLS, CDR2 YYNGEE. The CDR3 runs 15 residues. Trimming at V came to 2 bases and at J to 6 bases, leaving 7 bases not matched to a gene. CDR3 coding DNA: TGTGCCAGCAGCGTGGGGACTATCCCCGCCGGGGAGCTGTTTTTT. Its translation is CASSVGTIPAGELFF.

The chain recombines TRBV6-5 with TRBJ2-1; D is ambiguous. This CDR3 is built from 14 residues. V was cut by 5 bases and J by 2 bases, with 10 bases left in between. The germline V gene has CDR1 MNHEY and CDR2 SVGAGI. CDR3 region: CASSTLGPYNEQFF. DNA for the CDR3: TGTGCCAGCAGTACTCTAGGTCCCTACAATGAGCAGTTCTTC.

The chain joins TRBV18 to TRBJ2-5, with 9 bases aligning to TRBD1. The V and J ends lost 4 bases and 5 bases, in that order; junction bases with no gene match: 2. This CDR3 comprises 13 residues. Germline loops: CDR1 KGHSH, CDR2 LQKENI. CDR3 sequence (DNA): TGTGCCAGCTCACAGGACAGGGGTGAGACCCAGTACTTC. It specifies CASSQDRGETQYF.

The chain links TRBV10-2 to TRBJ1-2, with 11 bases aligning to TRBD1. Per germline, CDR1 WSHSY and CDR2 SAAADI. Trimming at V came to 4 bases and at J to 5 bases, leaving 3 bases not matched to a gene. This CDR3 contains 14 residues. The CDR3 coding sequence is TGCGCCAGCAGTGGGACAGGGGGCGCATATGGCTACACCTTC. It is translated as CASSGTGGAYGYTF.

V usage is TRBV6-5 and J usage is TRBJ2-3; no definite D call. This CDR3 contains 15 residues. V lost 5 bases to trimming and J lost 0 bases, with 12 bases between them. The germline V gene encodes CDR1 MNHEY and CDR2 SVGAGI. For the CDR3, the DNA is TGTGCCAGCAGTGCACTGCAGAGGAGCACAGATACGCAGTATTTT. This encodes CASSALQRSTDTQYF.

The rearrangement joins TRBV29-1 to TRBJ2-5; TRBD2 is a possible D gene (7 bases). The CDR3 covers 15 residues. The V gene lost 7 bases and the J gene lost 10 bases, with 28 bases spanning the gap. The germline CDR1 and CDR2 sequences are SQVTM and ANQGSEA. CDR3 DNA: TGCAGCGGGAGCCTCCAGGGGAGGGCCCGAGAGGGCCAGTACTTC. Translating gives CSGSLQGRAREGQYF.

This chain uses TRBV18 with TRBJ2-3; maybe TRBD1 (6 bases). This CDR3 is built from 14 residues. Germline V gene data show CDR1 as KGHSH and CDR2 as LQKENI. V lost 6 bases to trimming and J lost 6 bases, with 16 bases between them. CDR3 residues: CASSYPGTLDTQYF. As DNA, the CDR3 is TGTGCCAGCTCGTACCCCGGGACATTGGATACGCAGTATTTT.

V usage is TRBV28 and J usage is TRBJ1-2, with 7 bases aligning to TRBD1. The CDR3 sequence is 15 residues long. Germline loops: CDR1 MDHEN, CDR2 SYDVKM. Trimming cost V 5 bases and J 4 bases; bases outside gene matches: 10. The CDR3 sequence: CASSEVQTGLYGYTF. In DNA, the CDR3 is TGTGCCAGCAGTGAAGTACAGACAGGGCTCTATGGCTACACCTTC.

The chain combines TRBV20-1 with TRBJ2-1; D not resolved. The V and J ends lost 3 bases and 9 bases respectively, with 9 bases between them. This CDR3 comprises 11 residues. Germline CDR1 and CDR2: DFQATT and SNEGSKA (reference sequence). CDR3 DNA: TGCAGTGCTAGGACTTTGGGTGAGCAGTTCTTC. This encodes CSARTLGEQFF.